This TCR beta chain was profiled in a study of OX40 agonist ivuxolimab in advanced cancers. About the study: The patients' treatment was ivuxolimab, an agonistic anti-OX40 (CD134) antibody. The patients received ivuxolimab by intravenous route every 2 weeks at 0.01 to 10 mg/kg. Study-level results: Antigen targets of the expanded peripheral T cells went undetermined.

Turning to this clone: Its specificity is not known.

Sampling of blood occurred at baseline, cycle 4 day 1, and cycle 7 day 1. CDR1 LNHNV and CDR2 YYDKDF come from the germline V gene (reference sequence). This CDR3 comprises 12 residues. V lost 0 bases, J lost 5 bases, and 5 bases lay in between. Using immunoSEQ multiplex PCR, the repertoire was profiled, and TCRdb retains in-frame clones only, with some absent. Of about 80,000 clones in the sample, just under 85% are singletons; the top ten hold roughly 25%. J is TRBJ2-7 and V is TRBV15, with unresolved D. The origin of this receptor is an adult with an advanced solid tumor such as melanoma, head and neck, liver or kidney cancer. The sample was CD4+ or CD8+ T cells sorted from blood, taken in a trial of the OX40 agonist ivuxolimab. The CDR3 DNA sequence: TGTGCCACCAGCAGAGAAAGGGACGAGCAGTACTTC. Translation gives CATSRERDEQYF.